This TCR beta chain is from a study of vaccination and CD4 T cells after COVID-19. Treatment reported: roughly ten-day PBMC culture with coronavirus spike peptide pools or control peptides (ViraFEST assay). The Oncomine TCR Beta short-read assay was what sequenced the DNA obtained from cultured CD4+ T cells. TCRdb recomputed calls from the PCR reads with MiXCR, one row per CDR3 protein. The data show tens of thousands of distinct CDR3 sequences, 45% to 50% seen once. This clonotype has a handful of counts. Its antigen is unidentified. The specimen sequenced was CD4+ T cells from blood, cultured in vitro. This clonotype originated in a human donor who had recovered from COVID-19.

The CDR3: CASSEIRHQPQHF. The DNA for the CDR3 is TGTGCCAGCAGTGAAATTAGGCATCAGCCCCAGCATTTT. V gene TRBV2 combines with J gene TRBJ1-5; D gene uncertain. CDR3 length: 13 amino acids. From germline, CDR1 is SNHLY and CDR2 FYNNEI. V was cut by 2 bases and J by 5 bases, with 7 bases left in between.